The next 15 T cell receptor beta chains were all read from a single sample in a study of tumor-infiltrating lymphocytes in primary liver carcinoma. Investigators took RNA and DNA out together from 20-30 mg of unsorted bulk tissue. Using a constant-region primer together with ProtoScript II reverse transcriptase, TCR beta cDNA was made from roughly 520 ng of total RNA. The TCR beta library was amplified through three nested multiplex PCR rounds in a modified ARM-PCR procedure. TRBV1-TRBV30 forward primers paired with a C-beta reverse primer were used in the first two PCR rounds, which ran roughly 9 cycles each. TCRdb redid the calling of the multiplex PCR reads with MiXCR, one entry per CDR3 protein. The sample consists of 52,000 or so distinct CDR3 sequences, about 77% of them appearing once. Sequenced input: liver tumor tissue from sampling region 5. Subset meaning: tumor region T5, tumor centre. The receptors were gathered from a man in his forties with primary liver carcinoma and hepatitis B virus infection.

Notes on this clonotype: Compared with germline, one end of the junction differs, possibly owing to a read error. The V gene is TRBV4-1, the J gene TRBJ2-1; D is unclear. This CDR3 has 15 amino acids. CDR1 and CDR2 (germline): MGHRA, YSYEKL. The CDR3 loop reads CASSQDGISYIEQFF. DNA of the CDR3: TGCGCCAGTAGCCAAGATGGAATATCCTACATTGAGCAGTTCTTC.

At least ten counts were recorded for this clonotype. The chain uses TRBV14 and TRBJ1-4; D remains unclear. The CDR3 is 13 amino acids. The ends were cut back, 7 bases at V and 10 bases at J, with 16 bases in the middle. Germline loops: CDR1 SGHDN, CDR2 FVKESK. The DNA of the CDR3 is TGTGCCAGCACCTACTCCCTCGAAGGAAAACTGTTTTTT. It translates to CASTYSLEGKLFF.

As to this clonotype: Sequence at one end of the junction differs from germline and may be a read error. The chain combines TRBV28 with TRBJ2-7; no reliable D call. The germline gives CDR1 MDHEN, CDR2 SYDVKM. CDR3 length equals 16 residues. This CDR3 reads CASSPPIGSRAYEQYF. CDR3 DNA: TGCGCCAGCAGTCCCCCCATCGGCAGTAGGGCCTACGAGCAGTACTTC.

As for this clonotype: Relative to the germline gene, one junction end is altered; a read error may explain this. J is TRBJ1-6 and V is TRBV6-5, with D unresolved. CDR3 length equals 13 residues. Per germline, CDR1 MNHEY and CDR2 SVGAGI. CDR3 loop: CASSPKPNSPLYF. The DNA of the CDR3 is TGTGCTAGCAGCCCTAAGCCGAATTCACCCCTCTACTTT.

With respect to this clonotype: The junction departs from germline at one end; a sequencing error may be responsible. This chain joins TRBV4-1 and TRBJ1-2, with TRBD1 matching over 7 bases. CDR3 length: 15 residues. Germline lookup yields CDR1 MGHRA and CDR2 YSYEKL. The CDR3 spells CASSQVTRGDYGYTF. In nucleotides, the CDR3 is TGCGCCAGCAGCCAAGTGACCAGGGGGGACTATGGCTACACATTC.

The chain is built from TRBV4-3 and TRBJ2-3; D uncertain. CDR1 and CDR2 from the germline V gene are LGHNA and YSLEER. V was clipped by 0 bases and J by 8 bases, with 12 bases between them. This CDR3 contains 14 residues. As DNA, the CDR3 is TGCGCCAGCAGCCAAGATCACGGCACGGTTACGCAGTATTTT. Translated, it gives CASSQDHGTVTQYF.

This clonotype was seen once. V usage is TRBV5-4 and J usage is TRBJ2-6, with D uncertain. The CDR3 spans 13 residues. The V gene lost 8 bases and the J gene lost 3 bases, with 9 bases spanning the gap. Germline V lookup: CDR1 SGHNT, CDR2 YYREEE (reference sequence). CDR3 sequence: CASSRYGANVLTF. The CDR3 DNA follows: TGTGCCAGTAGTCGCTATGGGGCCAACGTCCTGACTTTC.

A note on this clonotype: This is likely a read error, given that the CDR3 carries no conserved phenylalanine or tryptophan at its end. This sequence joins TRBV29-1 and TRBJ2-5, with D perhaps assigned TRBD1 or TRBD2 (6 bases each). From germline, CDR1 is SQVTM and CDR2 ANQGSEA. The CDR3 is 13 amino acids. The CDR3 coding sequence is TGCAGCGTTGAATCAACAGGGAGGCAGACACAGTACTTA. Translation gives CSVESTGRQTQYL.

Concerning this clonotype itself: Because it lacks the conserved phenylalanine or tryptophan at the end, this CDR3 is likely a read error. The chain links TRBV11-1 to TRBJ2-4; TRBD2 matches at 13 bases. CDR3 length: 17 amino acids. The V gene's germline CDR1 is SGHAT and CDR2 FQDESV (reference sequence). CDR3 DNA sequence: TGTACCAGCAGCCTTCCCGGGACTAGCGGGACCATAAACATTCAGTACATC. This codes for CTSSLPGTSGTINIQYI.

As regards this clonotype: Germline and junction disagree at one end, which may indicate a read error. This chain's CDR3 is CSGLTVDKNIEYF. CDR3 DNA: TGCAGCGGGCTAACGGTTGACAAAAACATTGAGTACTTC. The J gene is TRBJ2-4, the V gene TRBV29-1; the D is unclear. Germline CDR1 and CDR2: SQVTM and ANQGSEA. This CDR3 has 13 residues.

Notes on this clonotype: A junction boundary mismatches the germline segment, possibly from a read error. This chain uses TRBV6-1 with TRBJ2-7; 8 nucleotides agree with TRBD1. This CDR3 is 14 amino acids long. Germline V lookup: CDR1 MNHNS, CDR2 SASEGT. Here the CDR3 reads CASSTGTGPYEHYF. CDR3 nucleotide sequence: TGTGCCAGCAGTACCGGGACAGGACCCTACGAGCACTATTTC.

This clonotype was seen ten or more times. The rearrangement links TRBV10-3 to TRBJ1-1, with D possibly being TRBD1 (6 bases). Germline V gene data show CDR1 as ENHRY and CDR2 as SYGVKD. V was pared by 8 bases and J by 0 bases, with 13 bases between. The CDR3 spans 14 residues. The CDR3 DNA is TGTGCCATCCAAGGGGGAGGAGTGAACACTGAAGCTTTCTTT. Translated, it gives CAIQGGGVNTEAFF.

Worth noting for this clonotype: The junction and the germline gene differ at one end; a read error may be behind it. The chain employs TRBV6-2 or TRBV6-3 and TRBJ1-5, with a weak D call TRBD1 (6 bases). Germline CDR1 reads MNHEY; CDR2 reads SVGEGT. The CDR3 is 16 residues long. CDR3 in amino acids: CASSSGDTPRGQSQHF. Here the CDR3 DNA reads TGTGCTAGCAGCTCGGGGGACACGCCACGAGGTCAGTCCCAGCATTTT.

Worth noting for this clonotype: The germline gene is not matched at one end of the junction; a read error may be the cause. This chain uses TRBV12-3 or TRBV12-4 with TRBJ2-5; maybe TRBD1 (6 bases). The CDR3 extends over 13 amino acids. Here the CDR3 reads CASGLSGVMTQYF. CDR3 bases: TGTGCCAGCGGTTTGTCAGGGGTCATGACCCAGTACTTC.

About this clonotype: Germline and junction disagree at one end, which may indicate a read error. The genes are TRBV29-1 and TRBJ2-7; D is unresolved. Germline-derived CDR1 and CDR2 are SQVTM and ANQGSEA. This CDR3 is 11 amino acids long. The CDR3 DNA is TGCAGGGTTCGACGTGGATTCGAGCAGTATTTC. The encoded protein is CRVRRGFEQYF.